These 10 T cell receptor beta chains came from one sample sequenced in a study of shared clonotypes between healthy human individuals. Generated by immunoSEQ multiplex PCR, the TCRdb table keeps only in-frame clones and is missing some. Among roughly 2.5 million clones listed, over 85% were seen once. Source material: naive CD4+ T cells sorted from blood. Subset noted: CD45RA+ positively selected. These receptors were obtained from a man younger than 35 in good health.

The table lists this clone with a count of one. This chain connects TRBV6-1 to TRBJ1-1; D remains ambiguous. Per the germline V gene, CDR1 is MNHNS and CDR2 is SASEGT. The V and J ends lost 1 base and 11 bases respectively, with 8 bases between them. The CDR3 loop spans 11 amino acids. The CDR3 nucleotides read TGTGCCAGCAGTGAAGGAATCTGGGCTTTCTTT. Translated, it gives CASSEGIWAFF.

This clone turned up a few times. The rearrangement uses TRBV6-5 and TRBJ1-1, with D perhaps matching TRBD1 (6 bases). There are 15 residues in the CDR3. Germline V gene sequence: CDR1 MNHEY, CDR2 SVGAGI. V lost 7 bases and J lost 7, with 22 bases in between. The CDR3 DNA reads as TGTGCCAGCATTCTTTACGCGGGACAAACTTATGAAGCTTTCTTT. This codes for CASILYAGQTYEAFF.

This chain connects TRBV5-6 to TRBJ2-3, with D tentatively TRBD2 (6 bases). CDR3 size: 15 residues. V shed 3 bases and J shed 3 bases, with 14 bases lying between them. Per germline, CDR1 SGHDT and CDR2 YYEEEE. CDR3 in DNA: TGTGCCAGCAGCTCGTTAGTTGGGAGGACAGATACGCAGTATTTT. It yields the protein CASSSLVGRTDTQYF.

The chain uses TRBV5-4 and TRBJ1-4; unclear D gene. Germline V CDR1 and CDR2: SGHNT, YYREEE (reference sequence). This CDR3 region has 13 residues. V lost 1 base and J 8 bases, leaving 9 bases between the germline ends. As DNA, the CDR3 is TGTGCCAGCAGCTTGTTCCCGGGAGAAAAACTGTTTTTT. As protein: CASSLFPGEKLFF.

The rearrangement uses TRBV11-3 and TRBJ1-1; the match to TRBD1 covers 11 bases. After removal of 4 bases from V and 5 bases from J, the junction contained 9 bases not matched to a gene. Germline-derived CDR1 and CDR2 are SGHNT and YENEEA. The CDR3 runs to 16 residues. This CDR3 reads CASSSTGTGGETEAFF. For the CDR3, the DNA is TGTGCCAGCAGCTCCACGGGGACAGGGGGTGAGACTGAAGCTTTCTTT.

CDR3 sequence: CASSAGGPEQYF. The CDR3 DNA reads as TGTGCCAGCAGCGCAGGAGGCCCCGAGCAGTACTTC. This rearrangement joins TRBV9 to TRBJ2-7, with D tentatively TRBD2 (5 bases). The CDR3 totals 12 residues. Deletions cut 3 bases from V and 6 bases from J, with 10 bases between. Germline CDR1 and CDR2: SGDLS and YYNGEE.

The chain couples TRBV27 to TRBJ1-5; D is ambiguous. CDR3 length: 15 amino acids. In germline, CDR1 is MNHEY, CDR2 SMNVEV (reference sequence). V was pared by 4 bases and J by 4 bases, with 14 bases between. The CDR3 protein is CASSSTALSNQPQHF. The CDR3 nucleotides read TGTGCCAGCAGTTCCACTGCCCTTTCTAATCAGCCCCAGCATTTT.

This clone was detected only once. This specimen includes other DNA sequences encoding the same CDR3. The chain recombines TRBV2 with TRBJ2-3; 7 positions agree with TRBD2. V was pared by 3 bases and J by 1 base, with 1 base of the junction left unmatched. This CDR3 is 14 amino acids long. Per germline, CDR1 SNHLY and CDR2 FYNNEI. The CDR3: CASSDRGGTDTQYF. The CDR3, as DNA: TGTGCCAGCAGTGATCGGGGGGGCACAGATACGCAGTATTTT.

The V call is TRBV2, the J call TRBJ1-2, with a possible D match to TRBD1 (5 bases). Trimming cost V 3 bases and J 8 bases, with 10 bases left between them. Germline V gives CDR1 SNHLY, CDR2 FYNNEI. The CDR3 has 12 amino acids. CDR3 in amino acids: CASSDFGGGYTF. The DNA for the CDR3 is TGTGCCAGCAGTGACTTTGGGGGAGGCTACACCTTC.

The genes are TRBV11-2 and TRBJ2-1, with D tentatively TRBD1 or TRBD2 (5 bases each). CDR1 and CDR2 from the germline V gene are SGHAT and FQNNGV. The CDR3 sequence is 15 residues long. V was trimmed by 4 bases and J by 6 bases, leaving 16 bases between them. This CDR3 is CASSSQAGASNEQFF. The CDR3 DNA is TGTGCCAGCAGCTCCCAAGCCGGGGCATCCAATGAGCAGTTCTTC.